The text below deals with one T cell receptor (beta chain). This CDR3 has 16 amino acids. The V gene end was trimmed by 4 bases and the J gene end by 6 bases; junction bases not matched to a gene: 8. This entry is derived from a study of molecular identifiers for immune sequencing clone quantification. One entry per CDR3 protein, called by TCRdb with MiXCR from the PCR reads. The table records about 640,000 distinct CDR3 sequences, about 20% of them present only once. This receptor was obtained from a human donor in good health. Some libraries in this study had Jurkat cell RNA spiked in. The sample was naive CD8+ T cells from blood, with Jurkat cell RNA spiked in. Subset meaning: FACS-sorted CD8+CD4-CCR7+CD45RA+ naive T cells. The chain has TRBV23-1 and TRBJ2-1; TRBD2 agrees at 11 bases. TRBV23-1 is labeled an ORF, and its function is uncertain. The CDR3 DNA reads as TGCGCCAGCAGTCCCCCGACTAGCGGGATAATCAATGAGCAGTTCTTC. Its translation: CASSPPTSGIINEQFF.